Given below is one T cell receptor (beta chain) in context. Its antigen remains unknown. The PCR employed 60 Vbeta primers together with 13 Jbeta primers. Repertoires were generated with immunoSEQ multiplex PCR, while TCRdb's copy carries only in-frame clones and drops some. The profile shows 95,000 to 100,000 clones, about 85% of them singletons. The entry originates in a study of cytomegalovirus exposure and HLA in healthy donors. Germline values: CDR1 LGHNA, CDR2 YNFKEQ. The CDR3 totals 14 residues. The junction had 0 bases not matched to a gene; V was cut back by 4 bases and J by 1 base. Study-wide results and caveats: A later analysis reportedly identified an Asian-associated ancestry cluster as carrying fewer N-insertions than the roughly 600-donor mean.

The genes are TRBV4-2 and TRBJ2-2, with 7 bases identical to TRBD1. Sequencing was performed on PBMCs. This clonotype originated in a young man in good health and CMV-seronegative. The CDR3: CASSRTGNTGELFF. The CDR3 region has the DNA TGTGCCAGCAGCCGGACAGGGAACACCGGGGAGCTGTTTTTT.